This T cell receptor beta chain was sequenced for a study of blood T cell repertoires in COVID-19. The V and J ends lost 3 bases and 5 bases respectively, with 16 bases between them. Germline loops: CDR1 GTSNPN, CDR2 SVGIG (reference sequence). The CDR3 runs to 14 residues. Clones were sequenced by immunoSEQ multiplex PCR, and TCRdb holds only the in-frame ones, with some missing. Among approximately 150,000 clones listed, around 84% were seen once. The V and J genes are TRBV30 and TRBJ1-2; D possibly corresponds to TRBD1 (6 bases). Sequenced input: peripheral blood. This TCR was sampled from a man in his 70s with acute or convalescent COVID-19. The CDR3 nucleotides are TGTGCCTGGAGACACCGGGACACCTTATATGGCTACACCTTC. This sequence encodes CAWRHRDTLYGYTF.